Listed here are 4 T cell receptor beta chains from one sample, sequenced in a study of blood T cell repertoires in COVID-19. Here immunoSEQ multiplex PCR was the method, and the copy in TCRdb shows in-frame clones only, minus some. The data show about 30,000 clones, with just over 90% seen just once and over 2% held by the top ten. The material sequenced was peripheral blood. All receptors derive from a man aged 45-65 years with active COVID-19.

This clone was detected a few times. The genes are TRBV19 and TRBJ1-4; no clear D gene. The CDR3 is made up of 15 amino acids. V was pared by 3 bases and J by 8 bases, with 16 bases between. CDR1 and CDR2 (germline): LNHDA, SQIVND (reference sequence). The DNA for the CDR3 is TGTGCCAGTAGTATTCGTCCTACAGTAACAGAAAAACTGTTTTTT. This sequence encodes CASSIRPTVTEKLFF.

The V call is TRBV7-7, the J call TRBJ2-4; 10 positions agree with TRBD1. Germline CDR1 reads SSHAT; CDR2 reads FNYEAQ (reference sequence). CDR3 length: 18 amino acids. Trimming took 4 bases from V and 0 from J; bases not matched to a gene: 9. CDR3: CASSSLRQGALAKNIQYF. CDR3 in DNA: TGTGCCAGCAGCTCCCTCCGACAGGGGGCACTAGCCAAAAACATTCAGTACTTC.

V usage is TRBV5-6 and J usage is TRBJ2-5; 8 nucleotides match TRBD2. The ends lost 3 bases at V and 3 bases at J; junction bases unmatched: 7. The germline CDR1 and CDR2 sequences are SGHDT and YYEEEE. The CDR3 is made up of 15 amino acids. The CDR3 here is CASSSLGGEEETQYF. In DNA, the CDR3 is TGTGCCAGCAGCTCACTCGGGGGGGAGGAAGAGACCCAGTACTTC.

In its sample, this clone was seen a few times. V usage is TRBV7-6 and J usage is TRBJ1-2; D is unclear. The V end lost 1 base, the J end lost 0 bases, and 9 bases lay between the germline ends. Germline V CDR1 and CDR2: SGHVS, FNYEAQ. The CDR3 sequence is 15 residues long. The CDR3 coding sequence is TGTGCCAGCAGCTTAGACCAGAACCCTAACTATGGCTACACCTTC. Amino acids: CASSLDQNPNYGYTF. The full variable domain, its missing parts supplied by reference TRBV7-6 and TRBJ1-2, is GAGVSQSPRYKVTKRGQDVALRCDPISGHVSLYWYRQALGQGPEFLTYFNYEAQQDKSGLPNDRFSAERPEGSISTLTIQRTEQRDSAMYRCASSLDQNPNYGYTFGSGTRLTVV.